These 22 T cell receptor beta chains were all obtained from the same sample, sequenced in a study of T cells expressing NK-cell markers. Following a re-call of the 5' RACE reads, TCRdb has one entry per CDR3 protein and lacks DNA. Recorded for this sample: some 410,000 distinct CDR3 sequences. Sequenced: blood T cells: a sorted CD56 or NKG2C T cell subset, CD4+ or CD8+ T cells, or bulk PBMC T cells (not recorded which). Receptors originate from a woman between 18 and 75 years old in good health.

V usage is TRBV6-4 and J usage is TRBJ2-1; TCRdb lists TRBD2, though no DNA is available to test this call. The CDR3 extends over 16 amino acids. CDR1 and CDR2 from the germline V gene are MRHNA and SNTAGT. This CDR3 reads CASSDSVRGAHNEQFF.

The V and J genes are TRBV20-1 and TRBJ2-1; checking the TCRdb D call of TRBD1 is not possible without DNA. Germline CDR1 DFQATT, CDR2 SNEGSKA (reference sequence). CDR3 length equals 17 residues. The CDR3 loop is CSALNPLSGSGVNEQFF.

CDR3 residues: CASSPLRVGSDEQYF. This chain connects TRBV18 to TRBJ2-7; without DNA, the TCRdb call of TRBD1 cannot be checked. Germline CDR1 and CDR2: KGHSH and LQKENI. The CDR3 has 15 residues.

V gene TRBV11-2 combines with J gene TRBJ2-3; no DNA is available, so the TRBD2 call from TCRdb remains unchecked. CDR3 size: 16 residues. From germline, CDR1 is SGHAT and CDR2 FQNNGV. CDR3 sequence reads: CASSLLTPTSTSTQYF.

The rearrangement joins TRBV3-1 to TRBJ2-5. The CDR3 contains 12 residues. In germline, CDR1 is LGHDT, CDR2 YNNKEL (reference sequence). The chain's CDR3 is CASSQEERTQYF.

The rearrangement links TRBV9 to TRBJ2-2; lacking DNA, the TRBD2 call made by TCRdb goes unchecked. The CDR3 spans 13 residues. Germline CDR1 is SGDLS and CDR2 is YYNGEE. CDR3 protein: CASSSRAAGELFF.

V gene TRBV5-4 combines with J gene TRBJ2-1. There are 15 residues in the CDR3. From germline, CDR1 is SGHNT and CDR2 YYREEE (reference sequence). CDR3: CASSYVRASYNEQFF.

The chain employs TRBV9 and TRBJ2-3; without DNA, the TCRdb call of TRBD2 cannot be checked. Germline CDR1 and CDR2: SGDLS and YYNGEE. This CDR3 has 16 residues. CDR3: CASSARLAGGWDTQYF.

The V and J genes are TRBV5-1 and TRBJ2-5; TCRdb reports TRBD1, a call that lacks DNA to check it against. The CDR3 loop spans 15 amino acids. Germline V gives CDR1 SGHRS, CDR2 YFSETQ. CDR3 amino acids: CASSLDNREEETQYF.

V is TRBV12-3 or TRBV12-4 and J is TRBJ1-1; the TCRdb call, TRBD1, lacks DNA for checking. This CDR3 has 15 amino acids. The CDR3 reads CASSWSQGMNTEAFF.

V gene TRBV5-5 combines with J gene TRBJ2-5. CDR1 SGHKS and CDR2 YYEKEE come from the germline V gene (reference sequence). The CDR3 runs to 13 residues. CDR3 sequence: CASSLTAQETQYF.

The chain recombines TRBV6-1 with TRBJ1-2. CDR3 length: 17 residues. Germline values: CDR1 MNHNS, CDR2 SASEGT. CDR3 loop: CASSPAEGRRANYGYTF.

This chain links TRBV4-2 with TRBJ1-2. This CDR3 is built from 13 residues. In germline, CDR1 is LGHNA, CDR2 YNFKEQ. CDR3 sequence reads: CASSESGGNGYTF.

This chain connects TRBV6-5 to TRBJ2-7. Germline V gene lookup returns CDR1 MNHEY and CDR2 SVGAGI. The length of the CDR3 is 13 residues. The CDR3 spells CASSFGTSYEQYF.

This chain connects TRBV5-1 to TRBJ2-1; TCRdb outputs TRBD2, but without DNA this stays unchecked. In germline, CDR1 is SGHRS, CDR2 YFSETQ. This CDR3 region has 19 residues. CDR3: CASSYAGTSGVGRYNEQFF.

The V gene is TRBV20-1, the J gene TRBJ2-1; TCRdb designates TRBD1, a call that cannot be tested without DNA. Germline CDR1 reads DFQATT; CDR2 reads SNEGSKA (reference sequence). This CDR3 has 11 residues. CDR3 in amino acids: CRGQDGDEQFF.

The J gene is TRBJ1-6, the V gene TRBV4-3. The CDR3 is made up of 17 amino acids. Germline-derived CDR1 and CDR2 are LGHNA and YSLEER. The CDR3 is CASSQDVGSLFNSPLHF.

The chain uses TRBV20-1 and TRBJ1-1; without DNA, the TCRdb call of TRBD1 cannot be checked. The CDR3 loop spans 14 amino acids. CDR1 DFQATT and CDR2 SNEGSKA come from the germline V gene (reference sequence). The CDR3 sequence: CSANPDRGLTEAFF.

V gene TRBV5-1 combines with J gene TRBJ2-1; TCRdb lists TRBD2, though no DNA is available to test this call. Germline V gene sequence: CDR1 SGHRS, CDR2 YFSETQ. The CDR3 is 18 amino acids. The CDR3 here is CASSLVLAGEAPYNEQFF.

V and J are TRBV4-3 and TRBJ2-1; TCRdb gives TRBD1 as the D gene, but with no DNA this cannot be confirmed. The CDR3 length is 16 residues. In germline, CDR1 is LGHNA, CDR2 YSLEER. CDR3 residues: CASSQGRTGYGNEQFF.

This chain uses TRBV5-1 with TRBJ2-5; TCRdb proposes TRBD2, but this gene call is untestable without DNA. This CDR3 is built from 15 residues. Germline V gives CDR1 SGHRS, CDR2 YFSETQ. The CDR3 sequence: CASSYLRGGMETQYF. Drawing the rest from reference TRBV5-1 and TRBJ2-5, the complete variable domain is KAGVTQTPRYLIKTRGQQVTLSCSPISGHRSVSWYQQTPGQGLQFLFEYFSETQRNKGNFPGRFSGRQFSNSRSEMNVSTLELGDSALYLCASSYLRGGMETQYFGPGTRLLVL.

The chain links TRBV20-1 to TRBJ2-3; TCRdb indicates TRBD2, and absent DNA this call remains unverified. The CDR3 is made up of 14 amino acids. Per germline, CDR1 DFQATT and CDR2 SNEGSKA (reference sequence). The CDR3 spells CSARGLAIADTQYF.